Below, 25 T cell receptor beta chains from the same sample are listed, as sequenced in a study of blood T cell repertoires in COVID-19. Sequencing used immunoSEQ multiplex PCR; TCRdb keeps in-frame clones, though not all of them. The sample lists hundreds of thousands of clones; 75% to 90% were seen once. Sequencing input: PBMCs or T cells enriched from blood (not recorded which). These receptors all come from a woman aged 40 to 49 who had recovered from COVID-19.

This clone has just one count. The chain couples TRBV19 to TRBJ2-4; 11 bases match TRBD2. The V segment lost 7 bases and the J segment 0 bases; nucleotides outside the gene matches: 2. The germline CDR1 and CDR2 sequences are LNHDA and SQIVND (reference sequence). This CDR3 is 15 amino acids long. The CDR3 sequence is CASKGLAVAKNIQYF. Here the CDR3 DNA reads TGTGCCAGTAAGGGACTAGCGGTAGCCAAAAACATTCAGTACTTC. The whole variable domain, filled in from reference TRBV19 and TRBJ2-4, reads DGGITQSPKYLFRKEGQNVTLSCEQNLNHDAMYWYRQDPGQGLRLIYYSQIVNDFQKGDIAEGYSVSREKKESFPLTVTSAQKNPTAFYLCASKGLAVAKNIQYFGAGTRLSVL.

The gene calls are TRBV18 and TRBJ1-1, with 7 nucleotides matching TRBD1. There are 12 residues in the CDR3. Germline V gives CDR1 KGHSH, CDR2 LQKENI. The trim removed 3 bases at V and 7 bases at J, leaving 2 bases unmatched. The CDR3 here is CASSPDRREAFF. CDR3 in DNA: TGTGCCAGCTCACCGGACAGGCGTGAAGCTTTCTTT.

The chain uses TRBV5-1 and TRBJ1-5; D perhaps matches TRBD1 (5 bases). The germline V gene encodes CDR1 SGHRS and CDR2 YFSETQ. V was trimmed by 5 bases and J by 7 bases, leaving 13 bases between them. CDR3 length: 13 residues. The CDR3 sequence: CASSSGVGQPQHF. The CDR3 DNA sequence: TGCGCCAGCAGTTCGGGGGTAGGACAGCCCCAGCATTTT. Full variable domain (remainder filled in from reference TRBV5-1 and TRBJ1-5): KAGVTQTPRYLIKTRGQQVTLSCSPISGHRSVSWYQQTPGQGLQFLFEYFSETQRNKGNFPGRFSGRQFSNSRSEMNVSTLELGDSALYLCASSSGVGQPQHFGDGTRLSIL.

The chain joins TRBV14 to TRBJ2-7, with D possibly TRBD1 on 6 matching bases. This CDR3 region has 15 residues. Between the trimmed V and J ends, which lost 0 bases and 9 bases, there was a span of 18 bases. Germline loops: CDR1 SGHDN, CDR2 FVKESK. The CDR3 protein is CASSQEQRFGGPQYF. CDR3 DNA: TGTGCCAGCAGCCAAGAACAACGGTTTGGGGGCCCGCAGTACTTC.

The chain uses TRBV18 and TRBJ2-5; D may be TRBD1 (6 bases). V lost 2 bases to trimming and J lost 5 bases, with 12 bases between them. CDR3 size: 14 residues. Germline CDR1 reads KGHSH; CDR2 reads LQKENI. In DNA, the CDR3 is TGTGCCAGCTCACCAGGGACACTCCAGGAGACCCAGTACTTC. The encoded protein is CASSPGTLQETQYF.

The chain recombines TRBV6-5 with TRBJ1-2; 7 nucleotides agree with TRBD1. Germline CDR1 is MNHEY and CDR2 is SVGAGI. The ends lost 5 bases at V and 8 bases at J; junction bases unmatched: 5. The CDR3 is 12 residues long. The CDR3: CASSKTGVGYTF. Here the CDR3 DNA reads TGTGCCAGCAGTAAAACAGGGGTCGGCTACACCTTC.

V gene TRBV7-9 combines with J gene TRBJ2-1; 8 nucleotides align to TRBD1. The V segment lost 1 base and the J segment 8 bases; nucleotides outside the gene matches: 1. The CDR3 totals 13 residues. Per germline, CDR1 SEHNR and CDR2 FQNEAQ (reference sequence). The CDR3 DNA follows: TGTGCCAGCAGCTTAGTGACAGGGGATGAGCAGTTCTTC. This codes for CASSLVTGDEQFF. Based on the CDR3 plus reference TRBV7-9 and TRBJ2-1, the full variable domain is DTGVSQNPRHKITKRGQNVTFRCDPISEHNRLYWYRQTLGQGPEFLTYFQNEAQLEKSRLLSDRFSAERPKGSFSTLEIQRTEQGDSAMYLCASSLVTGDEQFFGPGTRLTVL.

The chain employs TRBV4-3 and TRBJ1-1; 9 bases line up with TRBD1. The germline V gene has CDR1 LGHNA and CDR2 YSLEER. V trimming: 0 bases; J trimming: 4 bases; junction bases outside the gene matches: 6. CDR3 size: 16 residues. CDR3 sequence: CASSQDYKTGGTEAFF. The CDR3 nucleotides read TGCGCCAGCAGCCAAGATTATAAGACAGGGGGCACTGAAGCTTTCTTT.

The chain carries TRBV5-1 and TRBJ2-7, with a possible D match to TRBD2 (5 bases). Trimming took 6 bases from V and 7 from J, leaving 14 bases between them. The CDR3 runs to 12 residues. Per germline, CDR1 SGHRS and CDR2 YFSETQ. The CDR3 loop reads CASNPPAGEQYF. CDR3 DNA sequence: TGCGCCAGCAACCCTCCGGCGGGTGAGCAGTACTTC.

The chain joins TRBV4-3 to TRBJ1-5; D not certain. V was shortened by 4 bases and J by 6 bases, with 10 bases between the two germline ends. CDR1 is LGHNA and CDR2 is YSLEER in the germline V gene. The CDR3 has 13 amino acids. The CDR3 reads CASSLAGGQPQHF. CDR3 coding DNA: TGCGCCAGCAGCCTTGCGGGCGGTCAGCCCCAGCATTTT.

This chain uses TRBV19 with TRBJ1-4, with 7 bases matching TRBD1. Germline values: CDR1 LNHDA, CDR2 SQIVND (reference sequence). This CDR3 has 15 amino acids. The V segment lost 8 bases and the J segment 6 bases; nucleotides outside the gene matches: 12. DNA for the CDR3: TGTGCCAGTTGTACCTTGGGACAGTGTTATGAAAAACTGTTTTTT. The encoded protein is CASCTLGQCYEKLFF.

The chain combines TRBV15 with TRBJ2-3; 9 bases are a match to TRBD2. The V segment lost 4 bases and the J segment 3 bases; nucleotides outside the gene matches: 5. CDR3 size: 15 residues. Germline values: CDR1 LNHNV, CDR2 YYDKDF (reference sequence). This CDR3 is CATSMSSGATDTQYF. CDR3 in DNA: TGTGCCACCAGCATGTCTAGCGGGGCGACAGATACGCAGTATTTT. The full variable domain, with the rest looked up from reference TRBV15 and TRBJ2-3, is DAMVIQNPRYQVTQFGKPVTLSCSQTLNHNVMYWYQQKSSQAPKLLFHYYDKDFNNEADTPDNFQSRRPNTSFCFLDIRSPGLGDTAMYLCATSMSSGATDTQYFGPGTRLTVL.

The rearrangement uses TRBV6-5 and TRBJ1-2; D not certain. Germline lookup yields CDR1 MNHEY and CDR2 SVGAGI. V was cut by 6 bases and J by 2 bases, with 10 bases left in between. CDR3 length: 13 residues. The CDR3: CASSATGNYGYTF. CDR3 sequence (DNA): TGTGCCAGCAGCGCTACGGGGAACTATGGCTACACCTTC.

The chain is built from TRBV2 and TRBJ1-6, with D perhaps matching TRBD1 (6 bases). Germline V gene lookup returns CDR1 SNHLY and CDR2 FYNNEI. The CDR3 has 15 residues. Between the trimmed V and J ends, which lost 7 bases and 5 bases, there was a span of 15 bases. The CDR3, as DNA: TGTGCCAGCAAAGGTCCCGGGACAAATAATTCACCCCTCCACTTT. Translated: CASKGPGTNNSPLHF.

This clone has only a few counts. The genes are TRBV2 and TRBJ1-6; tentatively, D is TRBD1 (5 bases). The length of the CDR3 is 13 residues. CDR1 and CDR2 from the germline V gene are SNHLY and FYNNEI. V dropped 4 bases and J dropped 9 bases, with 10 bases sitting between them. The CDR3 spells CASSGRQGSPLHF. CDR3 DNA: TGTGCCAGCAGTGGACGGCAGGGTTCACCCCTCCACTTT. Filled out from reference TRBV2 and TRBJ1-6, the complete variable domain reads EPEVTQTPSHQVTQMGQEVILRCVPISNHLYFYWYRQILGQKVEFLVSFYNNEISEKSEIFDDQFSVERPDGSNFTLKIRSTKLEDSAMYFCASSGRQGSPLHFGNGTRLTVT.

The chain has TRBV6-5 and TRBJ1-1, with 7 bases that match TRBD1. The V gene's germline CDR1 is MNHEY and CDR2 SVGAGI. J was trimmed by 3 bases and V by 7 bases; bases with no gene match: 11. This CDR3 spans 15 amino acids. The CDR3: CASKGQAWGYTEAFF. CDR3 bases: TGTGCCAGCAAAGGACAGGCCTGGGGGTACACTGAAGCTTTCTTT.

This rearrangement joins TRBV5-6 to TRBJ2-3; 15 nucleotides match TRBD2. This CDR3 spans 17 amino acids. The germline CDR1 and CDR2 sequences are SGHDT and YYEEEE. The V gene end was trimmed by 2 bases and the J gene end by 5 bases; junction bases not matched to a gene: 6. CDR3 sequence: CASSFLGLAGGGDTQYF. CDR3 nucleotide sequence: TGTGCCAGCAGCTTCCTGGGACTAGCGGGGGGCGGAGATACGCAGTATTTT. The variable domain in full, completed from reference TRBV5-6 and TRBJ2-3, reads DAGVTQSPTHLIKTRGQQVTLRCSPKSGHDTVSWYQQALGQGPQFIFQYYEEEERQRGNFPDRFSGHQFPNYSSELNVNALLLGDSALYLCASSFLGLAGGGDTQYFGPGTRLTVL.

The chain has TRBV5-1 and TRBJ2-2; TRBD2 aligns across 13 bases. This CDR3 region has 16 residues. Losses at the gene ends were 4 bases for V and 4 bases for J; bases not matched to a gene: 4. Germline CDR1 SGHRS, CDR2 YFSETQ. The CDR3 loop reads CASSKGLAGSTGELFF. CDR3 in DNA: TGCGCCAGCAGCAAGGGACTAGCGGGAAGCACCGGGGAGCTGTTTTTT.

The CDR3 nucleotides are TGTGCCACCAGTGTAACTAGCGGGGGAGATACGCAGTATTTT. Its translation is CATSVTSGGDTQYF. The chain couples TRBV24-1 to TRBJ2-3; 11 nucleotides agree with TRBD2. The trim removed 5 bases at V and 5 bases at J, leaving 2 bases unmatched. This CDR3 is 14 amino acids long. CDR1 is KGHDR and CDR2 is SFDVKD in the germline V gene.

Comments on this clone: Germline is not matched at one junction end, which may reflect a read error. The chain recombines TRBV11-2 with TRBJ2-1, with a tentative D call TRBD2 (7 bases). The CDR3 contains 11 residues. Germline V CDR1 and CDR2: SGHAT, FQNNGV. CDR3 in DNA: TGTGCCAGCAGCCCGGGGGGCAGGGAGATCTTC. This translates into CASSPGGREIF.

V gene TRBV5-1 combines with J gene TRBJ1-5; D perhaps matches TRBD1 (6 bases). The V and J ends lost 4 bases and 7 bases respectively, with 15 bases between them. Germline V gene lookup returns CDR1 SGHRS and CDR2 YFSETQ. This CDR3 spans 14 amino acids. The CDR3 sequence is CASSPPTGRQPQHF. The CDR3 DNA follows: TGCGCCAGCAGCCCCCCAACAGGGCGGCAGCCCCAGCATTTT.

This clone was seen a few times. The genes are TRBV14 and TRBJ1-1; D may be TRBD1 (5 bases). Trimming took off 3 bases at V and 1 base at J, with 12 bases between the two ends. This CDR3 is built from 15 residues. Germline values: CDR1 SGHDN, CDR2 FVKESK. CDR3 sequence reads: CASSHRGHENTEAFF. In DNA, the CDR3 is TGTGCCAGCAGCCACAGAGGACACGAGAACACTGAAGCTTTCTTT.

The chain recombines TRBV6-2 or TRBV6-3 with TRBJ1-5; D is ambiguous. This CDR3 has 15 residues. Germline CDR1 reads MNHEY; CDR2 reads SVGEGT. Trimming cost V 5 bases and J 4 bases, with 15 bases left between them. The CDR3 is CASSPLRTGNQPQHF. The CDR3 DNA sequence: TGTGCCAGCAGTCCCCTCCGGACTGGAAATCAGCCCCAGCATTTT.

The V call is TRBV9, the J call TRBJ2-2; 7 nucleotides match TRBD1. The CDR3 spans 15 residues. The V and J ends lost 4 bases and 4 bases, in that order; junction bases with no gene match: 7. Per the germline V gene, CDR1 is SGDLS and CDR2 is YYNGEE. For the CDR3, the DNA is TGTGCCAGCAGCACTCGACAGGGCCGCACCGGGGAGCTGTTTTTT. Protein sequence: CASSTRQGRTGELFF.

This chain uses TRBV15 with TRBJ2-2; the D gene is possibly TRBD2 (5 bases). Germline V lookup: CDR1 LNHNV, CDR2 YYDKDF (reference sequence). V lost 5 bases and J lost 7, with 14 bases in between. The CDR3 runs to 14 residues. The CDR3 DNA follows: TGTGCCACCAGCCCCCGGGGTTGGTTCGGGGAGCTGTTTTTT. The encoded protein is CATSPRGWFGELFF.